This is a list of T cell receptor beta chains from one sample in a study of T cells in Graves' hyperthyroidism and ophthalmopathy. MiXCR, applied by TCRdb to the multiplex PCR reads, yields one record per CDR3 protein. The sample lists 550,000 to 800,000 distinct CDR3 sequences; 15% to 20% were seen once. Source material: blood. The source of these receptors is a man aged 50-59 years with Graves' hyperthyroidism. Both conserved end residues are part of each CDR3. The order of the fields is V gene, CDR3 protein.

>TRBV24-1
CATSDSLAGGIGRWFF
>TRBV4-2
CASSQRAGVYEQYF
>TRBV7-2
CASSFRGGPSYNEQFF
>TRBV7-9
CASSYAMSQTGEMNTEAFF
>TRBV28
CASSLTAGGGNEQYF
>TRBV6-1
CAGSHQTTDTQYF
>TRBV5-1
CASSLDGAGVTYEQYF
>TRBV11-2
CASSPGTGQDEQYF
>TRBV7-3
CASSLNWEDPYNEQFF
>TRBV7-2
CASSFGTATVYEQYF
>TRBV7-6
CASSTGLAGYSSYEQYF
>TRBV7-8
CASSPRDRPRGYGYTF
>TRBV19
CASSTQGTGELFF
>TRBV11-2
CASSLDWGNYGYTF
>TRBV20-1
CSARATGSGETQYF
>TRBV11-2
CASSLELLLAGYNEQFF
>TRBV11-2
CASSWGNTGELFF
>TRBV19
CASQTINEQFF
>TRBV11-2
CASSSSSRKRFHEQYF
>TRBV12-3/TRBV12-4
CASSLGLVSYEQYF
>TRBV2
CASSGGTSGRPVTQYF
>TRBV3-1
CASSLGEPTDTQYF
>TRBV19
CAAGTGTASNQPQHF
>TRBV19
CASSKLRAAKETQYF
>TRBV5-1
CASSLEGAEQFF
>TRBV10-3
CAISDLTETQYF
>TRBV11-2
CASSSNLQETQYF
>TRBV10-3
CAISEDRGNPQHF
>TRBV4-1
CASSQLYMTPGRRQYF
>TRBV2
CASSLRVIRPDTQYF
>TRBV29-1
CSVRRQGTEAFF
>TRBV5-1
CASSQGGSNTEAFF
>TRBV7-2
CASSPSGVAGDTQYF
>TRBV27
CASRPVGTENQPQHF
>TRBV7-2
CASSLYSRTNTGELFF
>TRBV11-2
CASSLVRAGRTQYF
>TRBV3-1
CASSHPPGPAGVAFF
>TRBV14
CASSLLNTDTQYF
>TRBV4-1
CASSPIPSSEAFF
>TRBV27
CASSKIQGRSGAQPQHF
>TRBV25-1
CASSVTGLYYPYNEQFF
>TRBV4-2
CASSHGQGAYEQFF
>TRBV29-1
CSVDLQGPTGELFF
>TRBV7-3
CASSLDYRADTEAFF
>TRBV4-1
CASGGQEGYEQYF
>TRBV2
CASSGLANGEQFF
>TRBV20-1
CSAGLGQGRPQHF
>TRBV20-1
CSASKGDSYEQYF
>TRBV19
CASTMGATAGMFF
>TRBV4-2
CASSQETGGPGEAFF
>TRBV19
CASNAGFNQPQHF
>TRBV28
CASSFPGSLYEQYF
>TRBV4-1
CASSQAGLNTGELFF